Listed below are T cell receptor beta chains from one sample, sequenced in a study of blood T cell repertoires in COVID-19. Using immunoSEQ multiplex PCR, the repertoire was profiled, and TCRdb retains in-frame clones only, with some absent. The repertoire holds about 130,000 clones, with about 80% as singletons. Sequencing was performed on peripheral blood. These receptors all come from a woman of 80 years or more with acute or convalescent COVID-19. CDR3s include the opening cysteine and the closing phenylalanine or tryptophan. A D gene is named only where the DNA matches it firmly. Some rows have no size entry. The others give once, few or many, or a class for an expanded clone.

j_gene: TRBJ1-1; abundance: once; v_gene: TRBV18; d_gene: NA; CDR3nt: TGTGCCAGCTCACCGGGACACATGAACACTGAAGCTTTCTTT; CDR3aa: CASSPGHMNTEAFF
j_gene: TRBJ2-1; abundance: NA; v_gene: TRBV12-2; d_gene: NA; CDR3nt: TGTGCAAGTCGCTTCGAACTAGCGGGGGACAATGAGCAGTTCTTC; CDR3aa: CASRFELAGDNEQFF
j_gene: TRBJ2-2; abundance: NA; v_gene: TRBV7-3; d_gene: NA; CDR3nt: TGTGCCAGCAGCTTCCAGGGCATCGGGGAGCTGTTTTTT; CDR3aa: CASSFQGIGELFF
j_gene: TRBJ1-1; abundance: NA; v_gene: TRBV5-4; d_gene: NA; CDR3nt: TGTGCCAGCAGCTTGGATCGGGGGAACACTGAAGCTTTCTTT; CDR3aa: CASSLDRGNTEAFF
j_gene: TRBJ2-5; abundance: NA; v_gene: TRBV7-6; d_gene: NA; CDR3nt: TGTGCCAGCGGAGCGGGGAACAGGGTGATTTCCCAAGAGACCCAGTACTTC; CDR3aa: CASGAGNRVISQETQYF
j_gene: TRBJ1-2; abundance: few; v_gene: TRBV7-3; d_gene: NA; CDR3nt: TGTGCCAGCAGCACGAGTGGAGGGTATCACGGCTACACCTTC; CDR3aa: CASSTSGGYHGYTF
j_gene: TRBJ1-5; abundance: NA; v_gene: TRBV4-2; d_gene: TRBD1; CDR3nt: TGTGCCAGCAGCCAAGAAACAGGGGGTGGTGGCAATCAGCCCCAGCATTTT; CDR3aa: CASSQETGGGGNQPQHF
j_gene: TRBJ2-7; abundance: NA; v_gene: TRBV7-8; d_gene: TRBD2; CDR3nt: TGTGCCAGCACCACCAGCGGGGGAGCCTACGAGCAGTACTTC; CDR3aa: CASTTSGGAYEQYF
j_gene: TRBJ1-1; abundance: NA; v_gene: TRBV9; d_gene: NA; CDR3nt: TGTGCCAGCAGCCGCGGGGGGATTGAAGCTTTCTTT; CDR3aa: CASSRGGIEAFF
j_gene: TRBJ2-5; abundance: NA; v_gene: TRBV27; d_gene: NA; CDR3nt: TGTGCCAGCAGTTTGTTCGCACAGCAAGAGACCCAGTACTTC; CDR3aa: CASSLFAQQETQYF
j_gene: TRBJ1-2; abundance: NA; v_gene: TRBV2; d_gene: NA; CDR3nt: TGTGCCAGCAGTGTCCGAAGGGGCTCTGACGGCTACACCTTC; CDR3aa: CASSVRRGSDGYTF
j_gene: TRBJ1-3; abundance: few; v_gene: TRBV6-1; d_gene: NA; CDR3nt: TGTGCCAGCAGTGAAGCAAGCCTCTCTGGAAACACCATATATTTT; CDR3aa: CASSEASLSGNTIYF
j_gene: TRBJ2-2; abundance: NA; v_gene: TRBV11-2; d_gene: NA; CDR3nt: TGTGCCAGCAGCAGACTGACGTCCGGGGAGCTGTTTTTT; CDR3aa: CASSRLTSGELFF
j_gene: TRBJ1-1; abundance: NA; v_gene: TRBV7-9; d_gene: TRBD1; CDR3nt: TGTGCCAGCAGCTTATTGACAGGGGTAAGAACTGAAGCTTTCTTT; CDR3aa: CASSLLTGVRTEAFF
j_gene: TRBJ1-2; abundance: NA; v_gene: TRBV5-4; d_gene: NA; CDR3nt: TGTGCCAGCAGCTTGGTGGCACCCCGGGAAAGCTACACCTTC; CDR3aa: CASSLVAPRESYTF
j_gene: TRBJ2-3; abundance: NA; v_gene: TRBV7-2; d_gene: NA; CDR3nt: TGTGCCAGCAGCTTAGTGGGACAAAAGTCGGTCACAGATACGCAGTATTTT; CDR3aa: CASSLVGQKSVTDTQYF
j_gene: TRBJ2-7; abundance: NA; v_gene: TRBV7-9; d_gene: NA; CDR3nt: TGTGCCAGCAGCTTAGCGGGACAAGCCGAGCAGTACTTC; CDR3aa: CASSLAGQAEQYF
j_gene: TRBJ1-1; abundance: NA; v_gene: TRBV11-2; d_gene: NA; CDR3nt: TGTGCCAGCAGCTCCAGAGGAACTGAAGCTTTCTTT; CDR3aa: CASSSRGTEAFF
j_gene: TRBJ1-5; abundance: NA; v_gene: TRBV18; d_gene: NA; CDR3nt: TGTGCCAGCTCACCCCTGACAGGCGGACAGCCCCAGCATTTT; CDR3aa: CASSPLTGGQPQHF
j_gene: TRBJ1-3; abundance: few; v_gene: TRBV5-1; d_gene: NA; CDR3nt: TGCGCCAGCAGCTTGGCCCAGGGTGGTGGAAACACCATATATTTT; CDR3aa: CASSLAQGGGNTIYF
j_gene: TRBJ2-7; abundance: NA; v_gene: TRBV21-1; d_gene: NA; CDR3nt: TGTGCCAGCAGCAAGGACAGGGCCTCCTACGAGCAGTACTTC; CDR3aa: CASSKDRASYEQYF
j_gene: TRBJ2-3; abundance: NA; v_gene: TRBV19; d_gene: NA; CDR3nt: TGTGCCAGTGCCCTCTTATTAGGGGGAAGGACAGATACGCAGTATTTT; CDR3aa: CASALLLGGRTDTQYF
j_gene: TRBJ1-1; abundance: NA; v_gene: TRBV29-1; d_gene: NA; CDR3nt: TGCAGCGTTGGAACAGGGTTGGACACTGAAGCTTTCTTT; CDR3aa: CSVGTGLDTEAFF